This T cell receptor (beta chain) is drawn from a study of Graves' ophthalmopathy and Graves' hyperthyroidism. This clonotype was seen only a few times. What it recognizes is unknown. Study-level results: The authors also found most expanded thyroid clonotypes above 0.001 frequency in blood.

Additional autoimmune diseases, uncontrolled infections, pregnancy or lactation disqualified patients. The evidence that diagnosis relied on was clinical symptoms, serum thyroxine, TRAb, thyroid ultrasound and orbital computed tomography. RNA transcripts were the source from which TCR beta CDR3 regions were amplified. The first round was an RT-PCR with HTBI primers, and the second round was a multiplex PCR. Each CDR3 protein gets one entry after TCRdb re-called the multiplex PCR reads with MiXCR. The sample carries roughly 1.1 million distinct CDR3 sequences, 35% to 40% recorded once. Looked up from germline, CDR1 is MNHEY and CDR2 is SVGEGT. The V end lost 5 bases, the J end lost 0 bases, and 13 bases lay between the germline ends. There are 16 residues in the CDR3.

This receptor was identified in an adult man with Graves' hyperthyroidism. The sample comprised peripheral blood or thyroid tissue (not recorded which). The chain employs TRBV6-2 or TRBV6-3 and TRBJ1-4; D not certain. CDR3 in DNA: TGTGCCAGCAGTGACCGGACGGCCACAACTAATGAAAAACTGTTTTTT. Translated, it gives CASSDRTATTNEKLFF.